The sequence of this T cell receptor beta chain was determined in a study of T-cell memory formation after mild COVID-19. Study context: Each donor largely had its own TCR clusters.

There are many counts of this clonotype. The antigen remains undetermined. Findings of the study overall: Clones that contracted from day 15 to 85 had balanced CD4/CD8; later expanders were CD4+ biased. Largely, contracting CD4+ clones fell within CM and EM, and contracting CD8+ clones within EMRA.

The germline CDR1 and CDR2 sequences are LGHNA and YSLEER. This CDR3 has 14 residues. The V end lost 4 bases, the J end lost 4 bases, and 11 bases lay between the germline ends. TCRdb called the 5' RACE reads again in MiXCR, with one record for every CDR3 protein. The sample includes roughly 310,000 distinct CDR3 sequences, about 15% of them seen just once. The sequenced sample consisted of PBMCs or a T cell subset sorted from them (not recorded which). The chain couples TRBV4-3 to TRBJ1-3; D is unresolved. This TCR was recovered from a man in his late teens or twenties who had mild COVID-19 (a few samples of this study predate the infection). Cell type and time point are not known. CDR3: CASSLGLRGNTIYF. The CDR3 bases are TGCGCCAGCAGCCTAGGACTGAGAGGAAACACCATATATTTT.